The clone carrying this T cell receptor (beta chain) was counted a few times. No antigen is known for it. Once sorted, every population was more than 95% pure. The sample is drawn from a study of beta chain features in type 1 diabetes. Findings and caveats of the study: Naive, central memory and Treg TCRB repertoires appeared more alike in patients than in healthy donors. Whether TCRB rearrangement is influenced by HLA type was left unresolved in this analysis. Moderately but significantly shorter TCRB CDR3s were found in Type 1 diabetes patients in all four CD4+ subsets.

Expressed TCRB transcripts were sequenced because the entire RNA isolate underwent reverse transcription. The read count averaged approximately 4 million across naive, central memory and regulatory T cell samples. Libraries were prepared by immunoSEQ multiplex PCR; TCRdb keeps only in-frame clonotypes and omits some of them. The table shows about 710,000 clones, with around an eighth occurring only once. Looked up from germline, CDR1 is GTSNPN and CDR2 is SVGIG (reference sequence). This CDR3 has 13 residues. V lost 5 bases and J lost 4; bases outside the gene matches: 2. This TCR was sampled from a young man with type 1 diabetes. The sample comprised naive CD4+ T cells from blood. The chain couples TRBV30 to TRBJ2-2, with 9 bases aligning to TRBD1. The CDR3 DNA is TGTGCCTGGGGACAGGGGTTCACCGGGGAGCTGTTTTTT. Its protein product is CAWGQGFTGELFF. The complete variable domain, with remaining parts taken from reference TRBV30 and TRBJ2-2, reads SQTIHQWPATLVQPVGSPLSLECTVEGTSNPNLYWYRQAAGRGLQLLFYSVGIGQISSEVPQNLSASRPQDRQFILSSKKLLLSDSGFYLCAWGQGFTGELFFGEGSRLTVL.